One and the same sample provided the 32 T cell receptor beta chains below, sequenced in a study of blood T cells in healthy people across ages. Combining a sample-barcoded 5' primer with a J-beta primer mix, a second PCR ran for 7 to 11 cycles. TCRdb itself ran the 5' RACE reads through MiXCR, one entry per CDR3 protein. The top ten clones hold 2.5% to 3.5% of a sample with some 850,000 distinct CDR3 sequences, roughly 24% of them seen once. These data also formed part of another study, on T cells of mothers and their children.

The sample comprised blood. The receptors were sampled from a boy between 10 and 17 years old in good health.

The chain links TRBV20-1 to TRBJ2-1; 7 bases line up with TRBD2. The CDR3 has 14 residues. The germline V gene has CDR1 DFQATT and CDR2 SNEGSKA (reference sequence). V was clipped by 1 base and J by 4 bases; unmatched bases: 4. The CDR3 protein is CSARVSRGYNEQFF. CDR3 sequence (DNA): TGCAGTGCTAGAGTCTCGCGGGGGTACAATGAGCAGTTCTTC.

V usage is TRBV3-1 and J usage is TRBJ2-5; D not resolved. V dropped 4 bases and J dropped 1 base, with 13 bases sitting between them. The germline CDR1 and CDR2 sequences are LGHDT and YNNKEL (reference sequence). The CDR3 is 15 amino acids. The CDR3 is CASSRRGAIQETQYF. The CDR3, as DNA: TGTGCCAGCAGCCGCCGAGGAGCCATCCAAGAGACCCAGTACTTC.

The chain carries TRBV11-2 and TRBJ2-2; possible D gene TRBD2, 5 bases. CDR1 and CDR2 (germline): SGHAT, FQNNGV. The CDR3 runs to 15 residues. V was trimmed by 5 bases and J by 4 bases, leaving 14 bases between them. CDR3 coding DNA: TGTGCCAGCAGCCAAAATGGACTCCGCACCGGGGAGCTGTTTTTT. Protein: CASSQNGLRTGELFF.

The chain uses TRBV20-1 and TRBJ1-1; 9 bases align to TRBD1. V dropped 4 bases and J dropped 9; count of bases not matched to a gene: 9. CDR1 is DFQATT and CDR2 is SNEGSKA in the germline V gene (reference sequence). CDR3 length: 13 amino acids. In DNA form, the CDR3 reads TGCAGTGCTATACCGGGACAGGGAGTAAAAGCTTTCTTT. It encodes CSAIPGQGVKAFF.

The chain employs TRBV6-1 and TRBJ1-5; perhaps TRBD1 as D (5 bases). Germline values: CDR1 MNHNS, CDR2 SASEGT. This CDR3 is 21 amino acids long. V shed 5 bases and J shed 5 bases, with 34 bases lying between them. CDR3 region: CASSLRIFGTMLTLRDQPQHF. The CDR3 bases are TGTGCCAGCAGTCTCCGAATTTTTGGGACGATGCTAACCCTTAGGGATCAGCCCCAGCATTTT.

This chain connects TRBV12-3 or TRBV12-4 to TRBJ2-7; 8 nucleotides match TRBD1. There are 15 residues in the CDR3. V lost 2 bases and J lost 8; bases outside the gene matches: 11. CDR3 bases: TGTGCCAGCAGTTTAAGCCCCGGACAGGGTATAAAGCAGTACTTC. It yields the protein CASSLSPGQGIKQYF.

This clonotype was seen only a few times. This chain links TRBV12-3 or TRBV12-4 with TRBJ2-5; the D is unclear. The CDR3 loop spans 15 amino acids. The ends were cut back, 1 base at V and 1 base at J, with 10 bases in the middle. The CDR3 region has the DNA TGTGCCAGCAGTTTAGGGTCCGGGCCCCAAGAGACCCAGTACTTC. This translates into CASSLGSGPQETQYF.

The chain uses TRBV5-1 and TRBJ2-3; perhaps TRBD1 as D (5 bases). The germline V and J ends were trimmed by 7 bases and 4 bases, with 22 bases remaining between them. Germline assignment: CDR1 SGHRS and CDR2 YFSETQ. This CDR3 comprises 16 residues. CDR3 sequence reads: CASRPGQEPPADTQYF. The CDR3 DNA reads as TGCGCCAGCCGGCCAGGGCAGGAGCCCCCCGCAGATACGCAGTATTTT.

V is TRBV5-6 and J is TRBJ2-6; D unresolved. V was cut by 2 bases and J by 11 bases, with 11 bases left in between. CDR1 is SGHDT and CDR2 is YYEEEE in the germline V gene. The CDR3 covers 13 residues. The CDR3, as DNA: TGTGCCAGCAGCTTAAAGGGTGAGGACGTCCTGACTTTC. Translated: CASSLKGEDVLTF.

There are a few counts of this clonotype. In nucleotides, the CDR3 is TGTGCCAGCAGCCAGAGGACAGCAGAAGCTTTCTTT. Translation gives CASSQRTAEAFF. This chain connects TRBV3-1 to TRBJ1-1, with a possible D match to TRBD1 (6 bases). Germline V gene sequence: CDR1 LGHDT, CDR2 YNNKEL (reference sequence). The germline V and J ends were trimmed by 3 bases and 8 bases, with 10 bases remaining between them. The CDR3 consists of 12 residues.

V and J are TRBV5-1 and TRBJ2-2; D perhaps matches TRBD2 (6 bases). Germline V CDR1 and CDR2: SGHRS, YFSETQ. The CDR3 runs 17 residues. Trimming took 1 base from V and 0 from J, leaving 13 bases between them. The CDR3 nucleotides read TGCGCCAGCAGCTTGAAATTAGGGACTTCGAACACCGGGGAGCTGTTTTTT. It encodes CASSLKLGTSNTGELFF.

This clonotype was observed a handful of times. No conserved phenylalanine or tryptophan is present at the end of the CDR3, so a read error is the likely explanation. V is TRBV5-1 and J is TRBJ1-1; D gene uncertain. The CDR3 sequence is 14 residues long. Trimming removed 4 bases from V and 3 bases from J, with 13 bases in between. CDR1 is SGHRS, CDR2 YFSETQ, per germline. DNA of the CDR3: TGCGCCAGCAGCCCCGGGTGGGGAGACACTGAAGCTTTCCTT. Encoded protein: CASSPGWGDTEAFL.

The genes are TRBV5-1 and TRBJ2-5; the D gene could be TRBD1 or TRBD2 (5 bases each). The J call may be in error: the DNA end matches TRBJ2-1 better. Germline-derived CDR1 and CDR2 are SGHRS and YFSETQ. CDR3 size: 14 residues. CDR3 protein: CASSPPQGVNEQFF. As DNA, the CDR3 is TGCGCCAGCAGCCCCCCCCAGGGAGTCAATGAGCAGTTCTTC.

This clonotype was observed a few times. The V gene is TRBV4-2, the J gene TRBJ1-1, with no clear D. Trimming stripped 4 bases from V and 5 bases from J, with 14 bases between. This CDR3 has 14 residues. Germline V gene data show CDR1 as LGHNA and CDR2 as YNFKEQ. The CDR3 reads CASSRPGERTEAFF. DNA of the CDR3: TGTGCCAGCAGCCGCCCCGGGGAGAGGACTGAAGCTTTCTTT.

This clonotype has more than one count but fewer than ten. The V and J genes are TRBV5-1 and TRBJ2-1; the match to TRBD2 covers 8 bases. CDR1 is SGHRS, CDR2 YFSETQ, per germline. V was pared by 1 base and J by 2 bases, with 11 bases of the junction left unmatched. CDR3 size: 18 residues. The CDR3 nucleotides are TGCGCCAGCAGCTTGATGACGAGCGGGGGCCTCACCTACAATGAGCAGTTCTTC. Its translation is CASSLMTSGGLTYNEQFF.

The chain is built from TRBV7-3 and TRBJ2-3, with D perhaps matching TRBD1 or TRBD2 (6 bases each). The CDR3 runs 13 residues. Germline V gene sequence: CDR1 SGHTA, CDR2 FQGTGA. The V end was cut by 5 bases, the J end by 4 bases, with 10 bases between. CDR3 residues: CASSGGQSDTQYF. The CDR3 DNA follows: TGTGCCAGCAGCGGGGGGCAGTCAGATACGCAGTATTTT.

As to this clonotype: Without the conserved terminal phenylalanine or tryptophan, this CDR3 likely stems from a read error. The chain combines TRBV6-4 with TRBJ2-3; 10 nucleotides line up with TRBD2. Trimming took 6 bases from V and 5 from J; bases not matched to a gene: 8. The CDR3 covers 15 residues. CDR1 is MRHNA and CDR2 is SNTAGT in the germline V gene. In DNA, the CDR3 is TGTGCCAGCAGCGTTCTAGCGGGGGCGGGAGATACGCAGTATTCT. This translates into CASSVLAGAGDTQYS.

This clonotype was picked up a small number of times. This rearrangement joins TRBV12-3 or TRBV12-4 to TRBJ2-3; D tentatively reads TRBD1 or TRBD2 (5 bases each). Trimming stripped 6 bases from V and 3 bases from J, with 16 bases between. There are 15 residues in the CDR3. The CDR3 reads CASSPRGFGTDTQYF. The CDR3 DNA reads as TGTGCCAGCAGCCCCCGGGGCTTTGGTACAGATACGCAGTATTTT.

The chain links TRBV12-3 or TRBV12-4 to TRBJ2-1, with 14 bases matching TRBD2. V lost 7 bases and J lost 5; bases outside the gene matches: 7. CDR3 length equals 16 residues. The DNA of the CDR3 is TGTGCCAGCACCCGACTAGCGGGAGGGCCCAACAATGAGCAGTTCTTC. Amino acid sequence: CASTRLAGGPNNEQFF.

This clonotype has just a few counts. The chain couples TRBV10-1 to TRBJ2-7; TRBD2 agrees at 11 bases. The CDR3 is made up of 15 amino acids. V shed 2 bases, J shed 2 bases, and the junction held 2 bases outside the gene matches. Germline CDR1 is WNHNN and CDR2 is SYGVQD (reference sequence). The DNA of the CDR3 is TGCGCCAGCAGTGAGGAACTAGCGGGGGCCTACGAGCAGTACTTC. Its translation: CASSEELAGAYEQYF.

The CDR3 protein is CASSLGDFYEQYF. The DNA for the CDR3 is TGTGCCAGCAGCTTGGGGGACTTTTACGAGCAGTACTTC. The chain joins TRBV5-5 to TRBJ2-5, with D possibly being TRBD2 (6 bases). With the DNA end fitting TRBJ2-7 better, the J assignment may be wrong. This CDR3 has 13 residues. CDR1 and CDR2 from the germline V gene are SGHKS and YYEKEE (reference sequence).

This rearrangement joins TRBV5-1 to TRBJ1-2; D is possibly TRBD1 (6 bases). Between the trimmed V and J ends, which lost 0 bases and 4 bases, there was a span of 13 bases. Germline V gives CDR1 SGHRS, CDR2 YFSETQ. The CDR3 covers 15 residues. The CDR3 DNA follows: TGCGCCAGCAGCTTGGACAGGGCCCCCTCCTATGGCTACACCTTC. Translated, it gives CASSLDRAPSYGYTF.

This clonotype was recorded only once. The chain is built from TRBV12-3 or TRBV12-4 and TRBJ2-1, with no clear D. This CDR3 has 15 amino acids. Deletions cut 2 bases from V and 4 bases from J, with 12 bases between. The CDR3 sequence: CASSLSYNPYNEQFF. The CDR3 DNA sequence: TGTGCCAGCAGTTTAAGCTATAACCCGTACAATGAGCAGTTCTTC.

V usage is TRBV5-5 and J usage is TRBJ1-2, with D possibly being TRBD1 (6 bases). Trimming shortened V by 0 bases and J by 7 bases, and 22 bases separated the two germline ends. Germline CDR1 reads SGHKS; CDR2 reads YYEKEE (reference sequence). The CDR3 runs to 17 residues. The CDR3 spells CASSLGPVQGSASGYTF. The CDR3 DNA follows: TGTGCCAGCAGCTTGGGCCCCGTACAGGGCTCGGCATCTGGCTACACCTTC. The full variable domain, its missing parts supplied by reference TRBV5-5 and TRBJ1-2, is DAGVTQSPTHLIKTRGQQVTLRCSPISGHKSVSWYQQVLGQGPQFIFQYYEKEERGRGNFPDRFSARQFPNYSSELNVNALLLGDSALYLCASSLGPVQGSASGYTFGSGTRLTVV.

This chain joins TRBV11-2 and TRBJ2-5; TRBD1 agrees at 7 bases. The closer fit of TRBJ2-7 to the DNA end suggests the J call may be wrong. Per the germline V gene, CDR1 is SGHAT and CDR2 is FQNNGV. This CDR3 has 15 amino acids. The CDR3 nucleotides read TGTGCCAGCAGCTTAGTCGGGACAGCCGGGGACGAGCAGTACTTC. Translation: CASSLVGTAGDEQYF.

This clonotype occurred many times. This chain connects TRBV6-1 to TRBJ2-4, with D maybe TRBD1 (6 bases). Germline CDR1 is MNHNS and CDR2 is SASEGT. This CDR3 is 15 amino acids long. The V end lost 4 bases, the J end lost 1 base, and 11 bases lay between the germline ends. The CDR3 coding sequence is TGTGCCAGCAGTGTTCATAGGGGGGCCAAAAACATTCAGTACTTC. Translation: CASSVHRGAKNIQYF.

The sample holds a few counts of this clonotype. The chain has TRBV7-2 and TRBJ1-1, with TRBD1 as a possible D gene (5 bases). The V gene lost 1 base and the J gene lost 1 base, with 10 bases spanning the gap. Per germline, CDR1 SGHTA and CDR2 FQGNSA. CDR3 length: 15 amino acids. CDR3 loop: CASSLEGYTNTEAFF. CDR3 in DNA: TGTGCCAGCAGCTTAGAGGGGTACACGAACACTGAAGCTTTCTTT.

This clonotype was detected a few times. CDR3 DNA sequence: TGCGCCAGCAGCCCTGGGGTGAGGGGTCATCAGCCCCAGCATTTT. It encodes CASSPGVRGHQPQHF. The chain links TRBV4-1 to TRBJ1-5, with TRBD1 as a possible D gene (5 bases). The CDR3 extends over 15 amino acids. CDR1 MGHRA and CDR2 YSYEKL come from the germline V gene. The V gene lost 4 bases and the J gene lost 5 bases, with 15 bases spanning the gap.

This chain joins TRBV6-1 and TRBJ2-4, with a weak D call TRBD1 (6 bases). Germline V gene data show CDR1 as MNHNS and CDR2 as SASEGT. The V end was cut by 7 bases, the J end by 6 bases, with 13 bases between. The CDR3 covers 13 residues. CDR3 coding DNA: TGTGCCAGCACCATAAGGGGGTCAAACATTCAGTACTTC. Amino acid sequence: CASTIRGSNIQYF.

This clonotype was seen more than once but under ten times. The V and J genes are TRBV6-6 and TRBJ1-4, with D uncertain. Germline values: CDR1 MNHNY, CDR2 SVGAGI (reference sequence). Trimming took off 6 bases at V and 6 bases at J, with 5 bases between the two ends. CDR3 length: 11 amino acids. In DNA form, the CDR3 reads TGTGCCAGCAGACAATATGAAAAACTGTTTTTT. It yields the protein CASRQYEKLFF.

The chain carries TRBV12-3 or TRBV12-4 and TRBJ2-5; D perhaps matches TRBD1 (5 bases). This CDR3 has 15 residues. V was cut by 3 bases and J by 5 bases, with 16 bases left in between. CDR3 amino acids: CASSLGLSGPETQYF. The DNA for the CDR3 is TGTGCCAGCAGTTTGGGGCTGAGTGGTCCGGAGACCCAGTACTTC.

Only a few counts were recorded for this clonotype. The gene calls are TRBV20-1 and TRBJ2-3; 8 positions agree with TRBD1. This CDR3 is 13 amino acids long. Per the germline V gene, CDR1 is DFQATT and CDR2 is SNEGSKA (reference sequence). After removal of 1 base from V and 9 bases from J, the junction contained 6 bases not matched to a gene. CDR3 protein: CSARGAGQGTQYF. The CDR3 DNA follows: TGCAGTGCTAGAGGTGCCGGACAGGGCACGCAGTATTTT.